A single sample is the source of the 4 T cell receptor beta chains below, sequenced in a study of regulatory T cells in long-lasting Graves disease. Construction of the TCR beta libraries employed iRepertoire HTBI primers in conjunction with Arm-PCR of CDR3 regions. TCRdb itself ran the multiplex PCR reads through MiXCR, one entry per CDR3 protein. The sample includes under 500,000 distinct CDR3 sequences, more than 20% of them seen just once. Described time point: persistent/refractory GD, antithyroid drugs over 5 years with positive TRAb. Scientists built the TCR library using RNA that was extracted from PBMCs. The specimen comprised peripheral blood mononuclear cells (PBMCs), sampled when the disease was refractory, from a patient treated with antithyroid drugs. The source is a female donor with Graves disease.

This clonotype was detected only a few times. The chain carries TRBV12-3 or TRBV12-4 and TRBJ1-1; D gene uncertain. The length of the CDR3 is 13 residues. The ends were cut back, 3 bases at V and 3 bases at J, with 8 bases in the middle. In DNA form, the CDR3 reads TGTGCCAGCAGTTTTTTAGCAGACACTGAAGCTTTCTTT. This encodes CASSFLADTEAFF.

Many counts were recorded for this clonotype. DNA for the CDR3: TGCAGTGCTATAGGACTAGCGGGAGTGGTCTCCGGGGAGCTGTTTTTT. Translation gives CSAIGLAGVVSGELFF. The gene calls are TRBV20-1 and TRBJ2-2; 13 nucleotides line up with TRBD2. V was pared by 4 bases and J by 6 bases, with 8 bases of the junction left unmatched. CDR1 is DFQATT and CDR2 is SNEGSKA in the germline V gene (reference sequence). This CDR3 comprises 16 residues.

V usage is TRBV10-2 and J usage is TRBJ2-2; D is uncertain. Germline V gene data show CDR1 as WSHSY and CDR2 as SAAADI. CDR3 size: 13 residues. The V and J ends lost 7 bases and 8 bases respectively, with 14 bases between them. The CDR3 coding sequence is TGCGCCAGCACCTCTGATCTGGGGGGGGAGCTGTTTTTT. Its translation: CASTSDLGGELFF.

The V and J genes are TRBV11-1 and TRBJ1-1, with 10 bases matching TRBD1. The V gene end was trimmed by 5 bases and the J gene end by 5 bases; junction bases not matched to a gene: 8. Germline V lookup: CDR1 SGHAT, CDR2 FQDESV (reference sequence). The CDR3 totals 15 residues. The CDR3 is CASSRRQGARTEAFF. CDR3 sequence (DNA): TGTGCCAGCAGCAGGCGACAGGGGGCAAGGACTGAAGCTTTCTTT.